Listed here is a single T cell receptor beta chain. Its antigen is not yet known. The junction differs from germline at one of its ends, possibly a read error. The immunoSEQ assay at survey resolution was used to sequence TCRbeta rearrangements from genomic DNA. As for how the authors treated the data: In the TCR sequencing data, the lowest productive clonotype frequency that could be detected was 2.59 x 10-5. Only productive TCRbeta rearrangements, meaning sequences that were complete and in-frame, were kept for the analyses. Clonality for each sample was calculated as Simpson clonality in the immunoSEQ Analyzer version 3.0. Clones were binned by frequency as very rare, small, medium, large (1-20%) or hyperexpanded (>20%). OLGA 1.2.3 estimated generation probabilities, VDJtools produced V-gene circos plots, VDJdb was queried for specificities, and GLIPH identified CDR3 motifs. TCRdb took over this immuneACCESS table, retaining in-frame rearrangements with V and J assigned. Such tables are incomplete; in checked studies, under half of the missing clones stem from an unresolved V gene, and the remainder is unexplained. Clone size and V and J calls were adopted from that table, with D and trimming inferred from the DNA. This sample comprises more than 25,000 clones, roughly three quarters of them detected only once. The top ten clonotypes cover about 1% of the sample.

The healthy control group was made up of roughly 34 blood donors, and the Finnish Red Cross blood service supplied their buffy coats. All TCR-sequenced material derived from peripheral blood: patient blood samples and healthy donor buffy coats. Ficoll-Hypaque gradient centrifugation was used to isolate peripheral blood mononuclear cells. CD4+ cells were magnetically purified from the buffy coats of healthy controls. The Gentra Puregene Cell and Tissue kit was used for genomic DNA extraction, and quantification was performed on a Qubit 2.0 fluorometer. This sample was included in a study of STAT5B mutations in CD4+ large granular lymphocyte leukemia (dated by TCRdb to between 2022 and 2023). For the study in its entirety: Among the healthy controls, the CDR3 'QG' motif was associated with a particular HLA allele. The TCRbeta repertoires of CD4+ T-cell large granular lymphocyte leukemia patients were compared with the TCRbeta repertoires of healthy blood donors. Flow cytometry performed on FACSCanto II or FACSVerse showed that the purified fractions had more than 95% purity among lymphocytes. Paper-wide results and their limitations: Each patient's main leukemic clonotypes were private, but roughly 25% of these clonotypes showed up at low frequency in the non-leukemic repertoires of other patients. CD4-sorted patient repertoires appeared more clonal than healthy CD4+ repertoires, and this difference persisted after removing the putative leukemic clones. The data were not HLA-matched, and the relatively small sample size could explain the higher clonality seen in CD4+ compared with CD8+ T-LGLL. TRBV06-family usage was enriched among the top patient clones (8/27) compared with healthy controls (2/35).

From the cysteine through the phenylalanine, the CDR3 covers 14 amino acids. Only the CDR3 part of the read is kept: 42 bases, read in frame from the first base. The germline V gene (reference sequence) sets CDR1 to SSHAT and CDR2 to FNYEAQ. Sequenced sample: CD4+ T cells from blood buffy coats. The chain is made from TRBV7-7 and TRBJ2-5; 9 bases in between match TRBD2. This sequence originates from a human donor in good health. The CDR3 amino acid sequence is: CASSLAGEQETQYF. At the DNA level, the sequence is TGTGCTAGCAGCTTAGCGGGGGAGCAAGAGACCCAGTACTTC.